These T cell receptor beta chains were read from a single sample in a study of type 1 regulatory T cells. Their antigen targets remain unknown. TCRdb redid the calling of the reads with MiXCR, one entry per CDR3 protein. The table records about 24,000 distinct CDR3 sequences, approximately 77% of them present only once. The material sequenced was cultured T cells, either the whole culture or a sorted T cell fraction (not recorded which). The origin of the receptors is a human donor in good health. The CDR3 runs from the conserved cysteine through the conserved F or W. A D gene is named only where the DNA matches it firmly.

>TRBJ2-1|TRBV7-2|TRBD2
CASSLRTSSPNEQFF
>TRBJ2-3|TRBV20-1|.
CSARDLVDTQYF
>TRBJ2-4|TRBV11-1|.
CASSLARLANIQYF
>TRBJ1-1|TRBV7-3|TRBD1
CASSVQGANTEAFF
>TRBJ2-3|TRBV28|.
CASKGRRTDTQYF
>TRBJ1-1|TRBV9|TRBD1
CASSRERDRPMNTAAFF
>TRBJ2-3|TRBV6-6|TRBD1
CASRRQGASTDTQYF
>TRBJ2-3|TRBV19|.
CASSSLARRTDTQYF
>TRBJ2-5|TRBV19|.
CASSWGGHDETQYF
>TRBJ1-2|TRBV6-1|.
CASSEDGYTF
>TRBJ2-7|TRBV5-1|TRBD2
CASSKLAGGPEQYF
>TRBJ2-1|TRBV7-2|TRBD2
CASSLAAGGLYNEQFF
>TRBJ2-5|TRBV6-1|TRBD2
CASSASSGGQETQYF
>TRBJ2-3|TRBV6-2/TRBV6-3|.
CASSINTQYF
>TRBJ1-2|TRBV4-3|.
CASSQGFQAGHYGYTF
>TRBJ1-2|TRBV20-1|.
CSARDQWRPYGYTF
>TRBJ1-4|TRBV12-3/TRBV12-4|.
CASGLGGTGTNEKLFF
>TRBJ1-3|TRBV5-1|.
CASSRGGAGNTIYF
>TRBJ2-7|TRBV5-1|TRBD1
CASSYRGTGLAYEQYF
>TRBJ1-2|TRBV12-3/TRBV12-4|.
CASTPTLNYGYTF
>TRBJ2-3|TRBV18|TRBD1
CASSLQGQGADTQYF
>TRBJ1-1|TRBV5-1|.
CASSLDRNTEAFF
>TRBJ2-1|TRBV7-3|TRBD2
CASSSLGGAYNEQFF
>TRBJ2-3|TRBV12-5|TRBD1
CASGLAPGDRVGTDTQYF
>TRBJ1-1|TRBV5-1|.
CASSLEGRVPEAFF
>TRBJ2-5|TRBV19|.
CASRAGGQETQYF
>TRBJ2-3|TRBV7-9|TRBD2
CASSLDQRGPDTQYF
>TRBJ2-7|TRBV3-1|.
CASSRRDTTYEQYF
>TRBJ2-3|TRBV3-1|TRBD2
CASSPRDYSTDTQYF
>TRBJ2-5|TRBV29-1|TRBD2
CSARTSGGARETQYF
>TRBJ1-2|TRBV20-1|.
CSALGANYGYTF
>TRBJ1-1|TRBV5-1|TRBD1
CASTYLGGRDTEAFF
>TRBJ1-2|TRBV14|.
CASSQGAGWGYTF
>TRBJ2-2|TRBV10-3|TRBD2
CAISTSGGYTGELFF
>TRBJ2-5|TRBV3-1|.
CASSGRETQYF
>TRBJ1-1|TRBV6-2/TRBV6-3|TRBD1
CASRTTGSEAFF
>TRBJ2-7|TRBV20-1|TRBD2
CSARIGTSGTYEQYF
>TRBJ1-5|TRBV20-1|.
CSAISDNQPQHF
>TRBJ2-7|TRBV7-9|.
CASSLGGSGSYEQYF
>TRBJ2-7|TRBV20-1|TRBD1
CSARDDQGVTYEQYF
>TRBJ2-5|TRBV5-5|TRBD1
CASSLGTGTAQETQYF
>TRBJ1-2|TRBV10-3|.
CASRKGNGYTF
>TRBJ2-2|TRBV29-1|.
CSVGRGTGELFF
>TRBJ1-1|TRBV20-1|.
CSAREWLRGATTEAFF
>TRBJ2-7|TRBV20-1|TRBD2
CSARLGGGGAYEQYF
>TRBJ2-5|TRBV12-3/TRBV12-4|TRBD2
CASSFGTSGGQETQYF
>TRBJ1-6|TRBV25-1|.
CASRASAGVRSPLHF
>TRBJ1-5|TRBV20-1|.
CSARPAGQGNQPQHF
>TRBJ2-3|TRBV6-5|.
CASSYRGTSTDTQYF
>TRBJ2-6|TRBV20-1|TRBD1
CSASAGTGGSGANVLTF
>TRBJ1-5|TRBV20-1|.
CSATRQVGGGNQPQHF
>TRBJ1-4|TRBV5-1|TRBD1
CASSPRGTVGEKLFF
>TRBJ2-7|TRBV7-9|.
CASSQDGYEQYF